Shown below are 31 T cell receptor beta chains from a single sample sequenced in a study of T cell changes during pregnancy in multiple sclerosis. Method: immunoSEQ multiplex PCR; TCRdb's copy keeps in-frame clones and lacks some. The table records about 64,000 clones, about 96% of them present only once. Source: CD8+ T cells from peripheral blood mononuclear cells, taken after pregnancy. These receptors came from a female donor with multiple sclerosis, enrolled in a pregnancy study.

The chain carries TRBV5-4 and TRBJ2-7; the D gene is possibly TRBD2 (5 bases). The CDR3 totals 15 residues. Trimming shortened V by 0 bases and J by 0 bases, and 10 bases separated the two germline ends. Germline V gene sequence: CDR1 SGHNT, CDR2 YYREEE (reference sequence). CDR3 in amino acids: CASSLGEISSYEQYF. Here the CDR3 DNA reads TGTGCCAGCAGCTTGGGGGAGATTAGCTCCTACGAGCAGTACTTC.

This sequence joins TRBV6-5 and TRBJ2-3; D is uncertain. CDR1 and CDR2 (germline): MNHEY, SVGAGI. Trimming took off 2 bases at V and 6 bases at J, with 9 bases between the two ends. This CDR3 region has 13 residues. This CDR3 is CASSYRLRDTQYF. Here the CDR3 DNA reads TGTGCCAGCAGTTACCGACTCCGGGATACGCAGTATTTT.

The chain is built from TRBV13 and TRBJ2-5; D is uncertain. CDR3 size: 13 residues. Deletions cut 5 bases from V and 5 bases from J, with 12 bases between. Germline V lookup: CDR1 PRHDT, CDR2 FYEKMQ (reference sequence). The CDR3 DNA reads TGTGCCAGCAGCACATCCGAAGCGGAGACCCAGTACTTC. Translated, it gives CASSTSEAETQYF.

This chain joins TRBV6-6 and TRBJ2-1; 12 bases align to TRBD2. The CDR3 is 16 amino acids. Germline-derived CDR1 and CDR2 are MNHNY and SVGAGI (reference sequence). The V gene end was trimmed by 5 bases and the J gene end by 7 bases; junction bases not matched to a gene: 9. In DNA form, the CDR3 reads TGTGCCAGCAGTAGTCTAGCGGGAGGGCCAGGGAATGAGCAGTTCTTC. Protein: CASSSLAGGPGNEQFF.

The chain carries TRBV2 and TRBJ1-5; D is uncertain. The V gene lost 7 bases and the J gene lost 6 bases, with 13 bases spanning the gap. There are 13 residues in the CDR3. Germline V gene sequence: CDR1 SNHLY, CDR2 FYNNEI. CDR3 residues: CASTTGGGQPQHF. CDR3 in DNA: TGTGCCAGCACTACCGGCGGCGGTCAGCCCCAGCATTTT.

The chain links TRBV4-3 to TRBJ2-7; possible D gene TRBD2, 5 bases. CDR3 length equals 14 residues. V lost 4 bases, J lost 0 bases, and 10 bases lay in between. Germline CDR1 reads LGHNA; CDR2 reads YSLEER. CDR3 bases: TGCGCCAGCAGCCCAGGACTGATCTCCTACGAGCAGTACTTC. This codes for CASSPGLISYEQYF.

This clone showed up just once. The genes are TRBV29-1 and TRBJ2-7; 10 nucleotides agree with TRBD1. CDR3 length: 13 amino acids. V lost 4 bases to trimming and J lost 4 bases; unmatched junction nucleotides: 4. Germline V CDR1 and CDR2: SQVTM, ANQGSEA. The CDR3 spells CSVVEDRGYEQYF. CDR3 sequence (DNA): TGCAGCGTTGTAGAGGACAGGGGGTACGAGCAGTACTTC.

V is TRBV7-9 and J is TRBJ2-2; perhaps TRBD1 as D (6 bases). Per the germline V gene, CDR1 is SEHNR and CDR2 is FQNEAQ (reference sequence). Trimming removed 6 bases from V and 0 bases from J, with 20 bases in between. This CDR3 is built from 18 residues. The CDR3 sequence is CASSVSGQLLSNTGELFF. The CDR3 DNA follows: TGTGCCAGCAGTGTCTCAGGACAGCTTCTTTCGAACACCGGGGAGCTGTTTTTT.

CDR3 sequence: CAWSSNAGSYEQYF. CDR3 in DNA: TGTGCCTGGAGTTCCAATGCGGGAAGCTACGAGCAGTACTTC. V and J are TRBV30 and TRBJ2-7, with D tentatively TRBD2 (6 bases). Germline CDR1 reads GTSNPN; CDR2 reads SVGIG (reference sequence). The V end was cut by 2 bases, the J end by 3 bases, with 14 bases between. The CDR3 covers 14 residues.

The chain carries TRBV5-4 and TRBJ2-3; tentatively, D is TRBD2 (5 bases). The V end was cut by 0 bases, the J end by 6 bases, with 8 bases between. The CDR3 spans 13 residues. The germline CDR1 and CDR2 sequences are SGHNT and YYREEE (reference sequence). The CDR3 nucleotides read TGTGCCAGCAGCTTGGGAGGGTCGGATACGCAGTATTTT. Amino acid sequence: CASSLGGSDTQYF.

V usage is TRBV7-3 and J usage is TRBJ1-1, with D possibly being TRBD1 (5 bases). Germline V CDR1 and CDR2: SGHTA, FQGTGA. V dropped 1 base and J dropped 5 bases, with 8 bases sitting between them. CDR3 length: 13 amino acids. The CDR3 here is CASSLMGGTEAFF. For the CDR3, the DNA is TGTGCCAGCAGCTTAATGGGGGGGACTGAAGCTTTCTTT.

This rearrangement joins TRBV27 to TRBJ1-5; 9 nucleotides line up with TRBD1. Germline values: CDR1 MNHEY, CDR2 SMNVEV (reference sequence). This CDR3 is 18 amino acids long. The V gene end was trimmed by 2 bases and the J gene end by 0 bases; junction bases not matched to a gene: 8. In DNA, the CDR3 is TGTGCCAGCAGTTTAATGGGACAGGGCTCTTATAGCAATCAGCCCCAGCATTTT. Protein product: CASSLMGQGSYSNQPQHF.

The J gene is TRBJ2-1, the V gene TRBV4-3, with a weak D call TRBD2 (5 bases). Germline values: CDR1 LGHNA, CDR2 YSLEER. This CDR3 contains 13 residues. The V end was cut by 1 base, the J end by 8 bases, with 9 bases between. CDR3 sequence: CASSQVRGYEQFF. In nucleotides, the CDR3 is TGCGCCAGCAGCCAAGTTCGGGGTTATGAGCAGTTCTTC.

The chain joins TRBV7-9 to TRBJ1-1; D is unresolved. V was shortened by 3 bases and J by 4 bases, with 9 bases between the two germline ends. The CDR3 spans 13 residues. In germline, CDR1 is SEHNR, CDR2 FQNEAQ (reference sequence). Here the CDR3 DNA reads TGTGCCAGCAGCTTGTTGTCCTCCACTGAAGCTTTCTTT. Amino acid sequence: CASSLLSSTEAFF. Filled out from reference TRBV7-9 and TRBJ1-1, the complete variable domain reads DTGVSQNPRHKITKRGQNVTFRCDPISEHNRLYWYRQTLGQGPEFLTYFQNEAQLEKSRLLSDRFSAERPKGSFSTLEIQRTEQGDSAMYLCASSLLSSTEAFFGQGTRLTVV.

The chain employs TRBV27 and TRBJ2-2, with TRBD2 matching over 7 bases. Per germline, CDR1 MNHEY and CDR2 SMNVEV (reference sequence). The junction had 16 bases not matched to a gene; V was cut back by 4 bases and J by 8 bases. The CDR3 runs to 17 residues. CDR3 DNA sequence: TGTGCCAGCAGTTCTTGGGCGGGAGATTTGGTTGCTGGGGAGCTGTTTTTT. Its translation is CASSSWAGDLVAGELFF.

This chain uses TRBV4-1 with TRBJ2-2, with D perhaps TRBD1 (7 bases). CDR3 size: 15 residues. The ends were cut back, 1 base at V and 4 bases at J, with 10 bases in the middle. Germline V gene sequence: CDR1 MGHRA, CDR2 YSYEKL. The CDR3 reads CASSQGQGGTGELFF. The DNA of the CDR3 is TGCGCCAGCAGCCAAGGACAGGGAGGCACCGGGGAGCTGTTTTTT.

The CDR3, as DNA: TGTGCCAGCAGCTTGGGGACAGGGAAAGCCGAGCAGTACTTC. Translation gives CASSLGTGKAEQYF. This chain joins TRBV5-5 and TRBJ2-7, with 8 nucleotides matching TRBD1. Trimming cost V 0 bases and J 6 bases; bases outside gene matches: 5. The CDR3 consists of 14 residues. Germline V gene sequence: CDR1 SGHKS, CDR2 YYEKEE (reference sequence).

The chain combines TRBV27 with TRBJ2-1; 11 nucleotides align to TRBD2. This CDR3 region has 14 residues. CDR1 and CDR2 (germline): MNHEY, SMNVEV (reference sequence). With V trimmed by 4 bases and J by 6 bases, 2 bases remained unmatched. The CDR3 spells CASSYSGRGNEQFF. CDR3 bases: TGTGCCAGCAGTTATAGCGGGAGGGGCAATGAGCAGTTCTTC.

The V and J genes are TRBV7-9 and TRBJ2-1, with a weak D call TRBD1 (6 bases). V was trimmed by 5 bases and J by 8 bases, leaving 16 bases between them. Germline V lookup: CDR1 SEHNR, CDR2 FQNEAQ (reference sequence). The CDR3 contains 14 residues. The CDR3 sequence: CASSTGLQRDEQFF. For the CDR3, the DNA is TGTGCCAGCAGCACAGGGTTACAACGGGATGAGCAGTTCTTC.

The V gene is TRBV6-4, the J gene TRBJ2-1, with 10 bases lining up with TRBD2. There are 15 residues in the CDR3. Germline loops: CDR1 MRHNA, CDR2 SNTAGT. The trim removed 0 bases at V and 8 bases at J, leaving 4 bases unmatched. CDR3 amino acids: CASSDSASGSDEQFF. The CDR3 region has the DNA TGTGCCAGCAGTGACTCAGCTAGCGGGAGTGATGAGCAGTTCTTC.

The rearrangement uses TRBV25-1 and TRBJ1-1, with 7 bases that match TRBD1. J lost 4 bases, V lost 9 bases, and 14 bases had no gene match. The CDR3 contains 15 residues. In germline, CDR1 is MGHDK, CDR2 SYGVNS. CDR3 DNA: TGTGCCAGTACCGGGAGGGGGCGGCCGGGCACTGAAGCTTTCTTT. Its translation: CASTGRGRPGTEAFF.

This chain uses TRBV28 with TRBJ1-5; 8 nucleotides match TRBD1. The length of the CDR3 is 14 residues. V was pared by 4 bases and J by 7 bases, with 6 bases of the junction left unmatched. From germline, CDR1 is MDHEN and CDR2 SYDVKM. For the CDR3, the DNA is TGTGCCAGCAGTTCACAGGGGGTCGGGCAGCCCCAGCATTTT. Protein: CASSSQGVGQPQHF. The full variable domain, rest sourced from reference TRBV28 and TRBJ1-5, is DVKVTQSSRYLVKRTGEKVFLECVQDMDHENMFWYRQDPGLGLRLIYFSYDVKMKEKGDIPEGYSVSREKKERFSLILESASTNQTSMYLCASSSQGVGQPQHFGDGTRLSIL.

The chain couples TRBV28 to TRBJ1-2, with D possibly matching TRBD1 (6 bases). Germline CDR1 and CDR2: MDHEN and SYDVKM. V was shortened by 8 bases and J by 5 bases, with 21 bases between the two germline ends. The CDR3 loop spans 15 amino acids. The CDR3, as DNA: TGTGCCAGCTACAAGACAGGCCCTGCTTTTTATGGCTACACCTTC. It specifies CASYKTGPAFYGYTF.

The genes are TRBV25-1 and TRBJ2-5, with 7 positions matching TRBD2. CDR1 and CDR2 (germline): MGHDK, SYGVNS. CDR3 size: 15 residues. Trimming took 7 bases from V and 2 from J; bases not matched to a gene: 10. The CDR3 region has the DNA TGTGCCAGCAATCAAGGGGCGGGAGCACAAGAGACCCAGTACTTC. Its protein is CASNQGAGAQETQYF.

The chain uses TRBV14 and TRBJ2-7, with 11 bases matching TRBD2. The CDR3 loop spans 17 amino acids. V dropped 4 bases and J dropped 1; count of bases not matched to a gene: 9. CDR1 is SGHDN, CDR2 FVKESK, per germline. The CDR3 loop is CASSRRLAGRESYEQYF. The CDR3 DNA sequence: TGTGCCAGCAGCCGGCGACTAGCGGGAAGGGAGTCCTACGAGCAGTACTTC.

The CDR3 DNA is TGTGCCAGTAGTATTCTGAGAACTAACTATGGCTACACCTTC. This codes for CASSILRTNYGYTF. The chain joins TRBV19 to TRBJ1-2; D ambiguous. The CDR3 has 14 amino acids. The germline CDR1 and CDR2 sequences are LNHDA and SQIVND (reference sequence). V lost 3 bases, J lost 0 bases, and 8 bases lay in between.

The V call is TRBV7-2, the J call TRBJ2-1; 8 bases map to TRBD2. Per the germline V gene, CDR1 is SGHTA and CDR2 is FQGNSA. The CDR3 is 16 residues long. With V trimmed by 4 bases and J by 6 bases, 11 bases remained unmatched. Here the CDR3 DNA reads TGTGCCAGCAGCTCCCTACGTCCCGGGAGGGCCAATGAGCAGTTCTTC. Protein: CASSSLRPGRANEQFF.

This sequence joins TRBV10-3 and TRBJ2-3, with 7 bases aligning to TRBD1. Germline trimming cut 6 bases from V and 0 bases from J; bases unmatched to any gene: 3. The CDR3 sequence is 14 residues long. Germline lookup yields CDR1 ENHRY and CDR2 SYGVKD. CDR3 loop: CAIRGTVSTDTQYF. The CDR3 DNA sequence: TGTGCCATCAGGGGGACAGTTAGCACAGATACGCAGTATTTT.

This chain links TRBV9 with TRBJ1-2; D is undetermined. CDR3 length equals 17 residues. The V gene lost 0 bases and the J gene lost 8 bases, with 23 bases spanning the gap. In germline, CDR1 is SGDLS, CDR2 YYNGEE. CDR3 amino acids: CASSVGEVDTLKRGYTF. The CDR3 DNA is TGTGCCAGCAGCGTAGGGGAAGTCGACACCTTAAAGCGGGGCTACACCTTC.

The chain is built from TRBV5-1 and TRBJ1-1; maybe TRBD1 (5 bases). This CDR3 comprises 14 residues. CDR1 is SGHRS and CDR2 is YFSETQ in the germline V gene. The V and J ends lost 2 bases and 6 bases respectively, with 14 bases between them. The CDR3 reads CASSLAGSVAEAFF. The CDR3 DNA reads TGCGCCAGCAGCTTAGCAGGGTCTGTGGCTGAAGCTTTCTTT.

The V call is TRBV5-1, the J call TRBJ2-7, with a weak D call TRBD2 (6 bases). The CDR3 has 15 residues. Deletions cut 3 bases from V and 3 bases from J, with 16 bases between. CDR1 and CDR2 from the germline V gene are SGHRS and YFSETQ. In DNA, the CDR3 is TGCGCCAGCAGCTACGGGAGTAACAGTTACTACGAGCAGTACTTC. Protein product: CASSYGSNSYYEQYF.